The 26 T cell receptor beta chains below were found in one sample sequenced in a study of T cell repertoires in cytomegalovirus infection. Their antigens are not known. TCRdb analysed the reads with MiXCR anew, one entry per CDR3 protein. The sample shows about 900,000 distinct CDR3 sequences, more than 25% of them seen only once. This material consisted of cultured CD8+ T cells from PBMCs, taken from culture after CMV antigen stimulation. The receptors here all came from a human donor in good health (CMV status not recorded). Some clones in this sample may be carry-over from other donors' samples.

The chain is built from TRBV20-1 and TRBJ1-2; D gene ambiguous. CDR3 length equals 13 residues. The V end lost 1 base, the J end lost 1 base, and 7 bases lay between the germline ends. Germline CDR1 reads DFQATT; CDR2 reads SNEGSKA (reference sequence). The DNA of the CDR3 is TGCAGTGCTAGAGCACGAGATAACTATGGCTACACCTTC. This gives the protein CSARARDNYGYTF.

The sample holds many counts of this clonotype. The chain has TRBV7-6 and TRBJ2-3; no firm D call. There are 15 residues in the CDR3. V was pared by 2 bases and J by 1 base, with 10 bases between. Germline CDR1 and CDR2: SGHVS and FNYEAQ. As DNA, the CDR3 is TGTGCCAGCAGCTTAAGGGATACGCGCACAGATACGCAGTATTTT. This sequence encodes CASSLRDTRTDTQYF.

The V call is TRBV6-2 or TRBV6-3, the J call TRBJ2-1; maybe TRBD2 (6 bases). The length of the CDR3 is 13 residues. The germline gives CDR1 MNHEY, CDR2 SVGEGT. Trimming took 2 bases from V and 7 from J, leaving 9 bases between them. This CDR3 is CASSYTGVNEQFF. CDR3 sequence (DNA): TGTGCCAGCAGTTACACGGGGGTGAATGAGCAGTTCTTC.

This clonotype was seen a few times. This sequence joins TRBV12-3 or TRBV12-4 and TRBJ2-7; 8 bases are shared with TRBD2. The CDR3 totals 14 residues. J was trimmed by 7 bases and V by 7 bases; bases with no gene match: 12. The DNA of the CDR3 is TGTGCCAGCACTCCTTCGGGGGGGGTTTGGGAGCAGTACTTC. This sequence encodes CASTPSGGVWEQYF.

The chain joins TRBV7-9 to TRBJ2-2; possible D gene TRBD1, 6 bases. Trimming pared 1 base from V and 4 bases from J, leaving 7 bases between. The CDR3 loop spans 14 amino acids. CDR1 is SEHNR, CDR2 FQNEAQ, per germline (reference sequence). CDR3: CASSLGGLTGELFF. CDR3 nucleotide sequence: TGTGCCAGCAGCTTAGGGGGGCTCACCGGGGAGCTGTTTTTT.

This clonotype showed up many times. The V and J genes are TRBV7-6 and TRBJ2-2, with 7 bases identical to TRBD1. V shed 4 bases, J shed 7 bases, and the junction held 6 bases outside the gene matches. This CDR3 is 14 amino acids long. Looked up from germline, CDR1 is SGHVS and CDR2 is FNYEAQ. The CDR3: CASSSWTGVGELFF. DNA of the CDR3: TGTGCCAGCAGCTCTTGGACAGGTGTCGGGGAGCTGTTTTTT. Drawing the rest from reference TRBV7-6 and TRBJ2-2, the complete variable domain is GAGVSQSPRYKVTKRGQDVALRCDPISGHVSLYWYRQALGQGPEFLTYFNYEAQQDKSGLPNDRFSAERPEGSISTLTIQRTEQRDSAMYRCASSSWTGVGELFFGEGSRLTVL.

V usage is TRBV6-6 and J usage is TRBJ2-7, with D uncertain. The germline V gene encodes CDR1 MNHNY and CDR2 SVGAGI (reference sequence). The CDR3 has 14 residues. CDR3: CASSYSRTNYGQYV. For the CDR3, the DNA is TGTGCCAGCAGTTACTCGAGAACCAACTACGGGCAGTACGTC.

Only a few counts were recorded for this clonotype. The chain recombines TRBV7-3 with TRBJ2-3; unclear D gene. The CDR3 length is 13 residues. The germline V gene has CDR1 SGHTA and CDR2 FQGTGA. The V end was cut by 1 base, the J end by 6 bases, with 8 bases between. The chain's CDR3 is CASSLILGDTQYF. The CDR3 DNA sequence: TGTGCCAGCAGCTTAATCCTAGGGGATACGCAGTATTTT.

This clonotype was counted many times. The chain combines TRBV7-8 with TRBJ1-1; possibly TRBD1 for D (5 bases). V shed 4 bases and J shed 2 bases, with 8 bases lying between them. Germline V gives CDR1 SGHVS, CDR2 FQNEAQ. The CDR3 runs to 13 residues. CDR3 nucleotides: TGTGCCAGCAGCTCAGGGAAAAACACTGAAGCTTTCTTT. It yields the protein CASSSGKNTEAFF.

This chain uses TRBV12-3 or TRBV12-4 with TRBJ2-2, with 8 bases identical to TRBD1. V was clipped by 7 bases and J by 1 base; unmatched bases: 2. There are 14 residues in the CDR3. This CDR3 is CASTGGLNTGELFF. CDR3 DNA: TGTGCCAGCACAGGGGGCTTGAACACCGGGGAGCTGTTTTTT.

This chain connects TRBV6-5 to TRBJ1-5, with TRBD1 as a possible D gene (5 bases). The germline V gene has CDR1 MNHEY and CDR2 SVGAGI. The CDR3 runs 15 residues. Trimming cost V 3 bases and J 5 bases, with 14 bases left between them. DNA for the CDR3: TGTGCCAGCAGTTATAGTTTGGGGCCCGATCAGCCCCAGCATTTT. Protein sequence: CASSYSLGPDQPQHF.

This rearrangement joins TRBV20-1 to TRBJ1-1, with D perhaps matching TRBD1 (5 bases). V was cut by 0 bases and J by 2 bases, with 10 bases left in between. Germline V gene lookup returns CDR1 DFQATT and CDR2 SNEGSKA (reference sequence). The CDR3 length is 14 residues. The CDR3 sequence: CSARDPGLNTEAFF. The CDR3, as DNA: TGCAGTGCTAGAGATCCAGGGCTTAACACTGAAGCTTTCTTT.

The rearrangement uses TRBV6-1 and TRBJ2-7; no clear D. Germline CDR1 and CDR2: MNHNS and SASEGT. The CDR3 is 12 residues long. The V gene lost 11 bases and the J gene lost 5 bases, with 16 bases spanning the gap. The CDR3 sequence: CAVTAYFHEQYF. CDR3 nucleotide sequence: TGTGCCGTCACAGCGTATTTTCACGAGCAGTACTTC.

V gene TRBV7-9 combines with J gene TRBJ2-1; D assignment may be TRBD1 or TRBD2 (6 bases each). The CDR3 extends over 16 amino acids. Germline CDR1 reads SEHNR; CDR2 reads FQNEAQ (reference sequence). Trimming shortened V by 4 bases and J by 0 bases, and 13 bases separated the two germline ends. CDR3 sequence reads: CASSWGAGRSYNEQFF. CDR3 coding DNA: TGTGCCAGCAGCTGGGGGGCGGGCCGCTCCTACAATGAGCAGTTCTTC.

For this clonotype: Germline and junction disagree at one end, which may indicate a read error. The chain has TRBV27 and TRBJ1-6; D ambiguous. Germline lookup yields CDR1 MNHEY and CDR2 SMNVEV (reference sequence). The CDR3 is made up of 15 amino acids. CDR3 sequence: CASSSRFIYNSPLHF. CDR3 DNA sequence: TGTGCTAGCAGTTCACGTTTCATATATAATTCACCCCTCCACTTT.

V and J are TRBV12-3 or TRBV12-4 and TRBJ2-2, with D uncertain. Trimming cost V 8 bases and J 3 bases, with 16 bases left between them. The CDR3 extends over 15 amino acids. Here the CDR3 DNA reads TGTGCCAGCGGCGGTGGACCCCGCCACACCGGGGAGCTGTTTTTT. Protein sequence: CASGGGPRHTGELFF.

Regarding this clonotype: This is likely a read error, given that the CDR3 carries no conserved phenylalanine or tryptophan at its end. The gene calls are TRBV7-3 and TRBJ2-7; tentatively, D is TRBD2 (7 bases). Trimming took off 3 bases at V and 2 bases at J, with 17 bases between the two ends. CDR1 SGHTA and CDR2 FQGTGA come from the germline V gene. This CDR3 contains 16 residues. The CDR3 loop is CASSFPQRGGAYEQYL. Written as DNA, the CDR3 is TGTGCCAGCAGCTTTCCCCAAAGGGGGGGCGCCTACGAGCAGTACCTC.

The chain employs TRBV27 and TRBJ2-7, with 8 bases identical to TRBD1. CDR3 length: 12 residues. The trim removed 8 bases at V and 3 bases at J, leaving 3 bases unmatched. The germline CDR1 and CDR2 sequences are MNHEY and SMNVEV (reference sequence). CDR3 nucleotides: TGTGCCAGCGGTGGACAGGGCTACGAGCAGTACTTC. Its translation: CASGGQGYEQYF.

This clonotype appeared a few times. This chain joins TRBV6-5 and TRBJ2-3, with D maybe TRBD2 (6 bases). Trimming left V 4 bases short and J 10 bases short, with 12 bases between. CDR3 length: 12 residues. Germline V CDR1 and CDR2: MNHEY, SVGAGI. The CDR3 sequence is CASSFPGVAQYF. CDR3 nucleotide sequence: TGTGCCAGCAGTTTCCCGGGAGTGGCGCAGTATTTT.

To note about this clonotype: At one boundary the junction diverges from the germline segment, which might be a read error. The chain recombines TRBV7-9 with TRBJ1-2; 8 nucleotides match TRBD1. Germline V CDR1 and CDR2: SEHNR, FQNEAQ (reference sequence). There are 15 residues in the CDR3. DNA for the CDR3: TGTGTCAGCAGAAAAAAAGCAGGGGGCGGTTATGGCTACACCTTC. Translating it yields CVSRKKAGGGYGYTF.

This clonotype was seen a handful of times. V is TRBV6-1 and J is TRBJ2-3, with D unclear. The V end lost 11 bases, the J end lost 0 bases, and 12 bases lay between the germline ends. The CDR3 extends over 13 amino acids. CDR1 and CDR2 (germline): MNHNS, SASEGT. The DNA of the CDR3 is TGTGCCGCTACAGAGCCTAGCACAGATACGCAGTATTTT. It specifies CAATEPSTDTQYF.

A few counts support this clonotype. V usage is TRBV6-6 and J usage is TRBJ2-3, with 8 bases matching TRBD2. The ends lost 6 bases at V and 2 bases at J; junction bases unmatched: 10. The CDR3 loop spans 16 amino acids. CDR1 and CDR2 from the germline V gene are MNHNY and SVGAGI (reference sequence). The CDR3 nucleotides read TGTGCCAGCAGGGCCGCAGCGGGGGCCCCCACAGATACGCAGTATTTT. This gives the protein CASRAAAGAPTDTQYF.

This clonotype showed up just a few times. The genes are TRBV6-5 and TRBJ2-3; D tentatively fits TRBD1 or TRBD2 (5 bases each). The CDR3 runs to 14 residues. V dropped 5 bases and J dropped 1 base, with 10 bases sitting between them. Germline CDR1 and CDR2: MNHEY and SVGAGI. CDR3 sequence (DNA): TGTGCCAGCAGTCCCGGGGCAGGCACAGATACGCAGTATTTT. Amino acid sequence: CASSPGAGTDTQYF.

Many counts were recorded for this clonotype. The chain couples TRBV7-9 to TRBJ1-2; tentative D call: TRBD1 (6 bases). Between the trimmed V and J ends, which lost 5 bases and 1 base, there was a span of 8 bases. This CDR3 contains 13 residues. Per germline, CDR1 SEHNR and CDR2 FQNEAQ (reference sequence). In DNA, the CDR3 is TGTGCCAGCAGCCGACAGGTTAACTATGGCTACACCTTC. Its translation is CASSRQVNYGYTF.

The chain uses TRBV2 and TRBJ2-1; 9 bases are shared with TRBD1. Trimming at V came to 7 bases and at J to 3 bases, leaving 7 bases not matched to a gene. The germline gives CDR1 SNHLY, CDR2 FYNNEI. There are 15 residues in the CDR3. The CDR3 loop is CASTTGTGNYNEQFF. The CDR3 bases are TGTGCCAGCACCACGGGGACAGGGAACTACAATGAGCAGTTCTTC.

Only a few counts were recorded for this clonotype. V and J are TRBV4-1 and TRBJ1-4; tentative D call: TRBD1 (6 bases). Per the germline V gene, CDR1 is MGHRA and CDR2 is YSYEKL. This CDR3 has 15 amino acids. V was trimmed by 4 bases and J by 3 bases, leaving 12 bases between them. CDR3 region: CASSPRKGANEKLFF. In DNA form, the CDR3 reads TGCGCCAGCAGCCCGAGGAAGGGGGCTAATGAAAAACTGTTTTTT.